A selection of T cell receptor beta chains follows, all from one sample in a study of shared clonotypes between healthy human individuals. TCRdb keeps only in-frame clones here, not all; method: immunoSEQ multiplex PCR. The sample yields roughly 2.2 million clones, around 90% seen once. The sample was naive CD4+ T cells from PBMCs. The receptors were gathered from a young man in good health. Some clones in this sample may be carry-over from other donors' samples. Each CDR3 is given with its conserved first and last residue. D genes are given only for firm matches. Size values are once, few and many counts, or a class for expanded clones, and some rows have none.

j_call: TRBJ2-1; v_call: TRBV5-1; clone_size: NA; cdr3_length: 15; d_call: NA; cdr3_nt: TGCGCCAGCAGCTTAAGGGCAGGGTCCTACAATGAGCAGTTCTTC; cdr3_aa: CASSLRAGSYNEQFF
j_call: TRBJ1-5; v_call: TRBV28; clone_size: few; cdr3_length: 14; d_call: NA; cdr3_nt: TGTGCCAGCAGTTTCACTGGGGATCATCAGCCCCAGCATTTT; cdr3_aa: CASSFTGDHQPQHF
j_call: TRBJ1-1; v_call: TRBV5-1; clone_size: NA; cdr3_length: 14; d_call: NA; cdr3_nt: TGCGCCAGCAGCTTGCAGGGCCCCGAGACTGAAGCTTTCTTT; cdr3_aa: CASSLQGPETEAFF
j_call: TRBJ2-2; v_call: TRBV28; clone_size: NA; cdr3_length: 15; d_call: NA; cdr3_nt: TGTGCCAGCAGTTACAATCGGAGGAACACCGGGGAGCTGTTTTTT; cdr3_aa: CASSYNRRNTGELFF
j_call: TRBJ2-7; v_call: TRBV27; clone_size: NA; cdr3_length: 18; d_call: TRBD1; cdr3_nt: TGTGCCAGCAGTTTCGGGCCGCAGGACGGACAGGTAACCCACGAGCAGTACTTC; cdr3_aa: CASSFGPQDGQVTHEQYF
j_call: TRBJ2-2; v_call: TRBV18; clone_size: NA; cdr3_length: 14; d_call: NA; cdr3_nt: TGTGCCAGCTCACCACCTGGGTTGAGCGGGGAGCTGTTTTTT; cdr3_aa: CASSPPGLSGELFF
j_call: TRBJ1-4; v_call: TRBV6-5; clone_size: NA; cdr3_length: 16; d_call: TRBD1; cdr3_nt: TGTGCCAGCAGTTACCCCGGAGGACAGGGTTATGAAAAACTGTTTTTT; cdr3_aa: CASSYPGGQGYEKLFF
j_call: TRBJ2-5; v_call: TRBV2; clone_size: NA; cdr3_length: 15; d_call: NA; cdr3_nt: TGTGCCAGCAGATTGATATCCGGGGCCTGGGAGACCCAGTACTTC; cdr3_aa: CASRLISGAWETQYF
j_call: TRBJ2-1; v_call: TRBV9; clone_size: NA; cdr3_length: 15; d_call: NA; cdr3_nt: TGTGCCAGCAGCCGAAGTCGGGAGTTCTACAATGAGCAGTTCTTC; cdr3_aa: CASSRSREFYNEQFF
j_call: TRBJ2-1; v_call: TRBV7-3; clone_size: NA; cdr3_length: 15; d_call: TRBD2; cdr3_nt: TGTGCCAGCAGCCCCCGGACTAGCGGGAGCAATGAGCAGTTCTTC; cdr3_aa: CASSPRTSGSNEQFF